This TCR beta chain was obtained from a study of T cell changes during pregnancy in multiple sclerosis. This CDR3 contains 14 residues. The germline V gene has CDR1 MGHDK and CDR2 SYGVNS. V was cut by 8 bases and J by 2 bases, with 15 bases left in between. Some clones are missing from TCRdb's copy, which holds only in-frame ones; the method was immunoSEQ multiplex PCR. The table records 75,000 to 100,000 clones, roughly nine tenths of them present only once. This clonotype was sampled from a female donor in good health, enrolled as a control in a pregnancy study. The sequencing used peripheral blood, collected in the second trimester of pregnancy. This chain joins TRBV25-1 and TRBJ1-1, with D possibly TRBD1 on 6 matching bases. This CDR3 is CASGEQGRNTEAFF. The CDR3 nucleotides read TGTGCCAGCGGAGAACAGGGACGAAACACTGAAGCTTTCTTT.